This T cell receptor beta chain appears in the sequencing data of a study of neurological immune-mediated disorders. Synthesis of cDNA was performed by 5'RACE using 10-nucleotide random UMIs. Over 170 million TCR-beta sequences from 15-18 subjects came from every sequencing run. One entry per CDR3 protein, called by TCRdb with MiXCR from the 5' RACE reads. The sample holds 55,000 to 80,000 distinct CDR3 sequences, 12% to 15% seen once. The J segment lost 0 bases and the V segment lost 6 bases, leaving 2 bases of the junction unmatched. Per germline, CDR1 DFQATT and CDR2 SNEGSKA (reference sequence). The CDR3 extends over 13 amino acids. Study-wide results and limits: The greatest TCR clonal expansion appeared in HTLV-1-associated myelopathy and the smallest, falling below healthy controls, in multiple sclerosis.

Indicated time point: longitudinal time-point 1 (baseline). This clonotype was detected many times. Its antigen remains unknown. The receptor's source is a female donor with HTLV-1-associated myelopathy (HAM/TSP). The material sequenced was PBMCs. The rearrangement joins TRBV20-1 to TRBJ2-7; TRBD1 matches 10 bases. The CDR3 here is CSARTGGSYEQYF. In DNA, the CDR3 is TGCAGTGCCCGGACAGGGGGCTCCTACGAGCAGTACTTC.